This T cell receptor (beta chain) stems from a study of shared clonotypes between healthy human individuals. Here immunoSEQ multiplex PCR was the method, and the copy in TCRdb shows in-frame clones only, minus some. The table shows millions of clones, with roughly 95% occurring only once. All donors were healthy HIV-negative adults lacking recent acute infections or vaccinations. Germline V gene lookup returns CDR1 MNHNY and CDR2 SVGAGI (reference sequence). The length of the CDR3 is 13 residues. Trimming shortened V by 6 bases and J by 2 bases, and 8 bases separated the two germline ends. The rearrangement uses TRBV6-6 and TRBJ1-3; D is unresolved. The clonotype originates from a man aged 18 to 29 in good health. Sequencing was performed on naive CD4+ T cells sorted from blood. Subset of the sample: CD45RA+ positively selected. The CDR3 loop reads CASRLGPGNTIYF. CDR3 DNA sequence: TGTGCCAGCAGGCTCGGTCCTGGAAACACCATATATTTT.